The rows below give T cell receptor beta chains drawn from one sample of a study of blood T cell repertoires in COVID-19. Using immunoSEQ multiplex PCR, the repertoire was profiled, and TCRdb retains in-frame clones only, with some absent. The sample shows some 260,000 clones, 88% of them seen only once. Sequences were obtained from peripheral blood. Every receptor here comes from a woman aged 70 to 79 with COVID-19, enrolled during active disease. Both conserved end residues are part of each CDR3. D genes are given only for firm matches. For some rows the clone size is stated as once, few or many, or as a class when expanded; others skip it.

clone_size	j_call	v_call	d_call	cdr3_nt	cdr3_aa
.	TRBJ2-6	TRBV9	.	TGTGCCAGCAGCGTAGAGCCTGGGGCCAACGTCCTGACTTTC	CASSVEPGANVLTF
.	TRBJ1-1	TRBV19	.	TGTGCCAGTAGAGCGGGGAGGTTGAACACTGAAGCTTTCTTT	CASRAGRLNTEAFF
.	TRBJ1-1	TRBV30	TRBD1	TGTGCTTGGACAGGGAGGATGAACACTGAAGCTTTCTTT	CAWTGRMNTEAFF
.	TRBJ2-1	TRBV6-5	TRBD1	TGTGCCAGCAGTTACATTAGGACAGGCTACAATGAGCAGTTCTTC	CASSYIRTGYNEQFF
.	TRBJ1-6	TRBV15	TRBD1	TGTGCCACCAGCATAGGGACAGCTTATAATTCACCCCTCCACTTT	CATSIGTAYNSPLHF
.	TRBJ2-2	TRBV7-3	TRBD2	TGTGCCAGCAGCTTATCGACTAGCGGAGCTAACACCGGGGAGCTGTTTTTT	CASSLSTSGANTGELFF
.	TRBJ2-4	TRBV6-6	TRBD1	TGTGCCAGCAGCTCCAGACAGGGTACCGCGTCCCAATTAGCCAAAAACATTCAGTACTTC	CASSSRQGTASQLAKNIQYF
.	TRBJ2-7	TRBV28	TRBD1	TGTGCCAGCAGCCCCCCCGAGAGGGGGCAAGGCGAGCAGTACTTC	CASSPPERGQGEQYF
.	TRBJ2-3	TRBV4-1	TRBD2	TGCGCCAGCAGCCAAGAAGGCGCGGGAGCGGTCGCAGATACGCAGTATTTT	CASSQEGAGAVADTQYF
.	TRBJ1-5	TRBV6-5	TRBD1	TGTGCCAGCAGCTGGACAGGTGCCTTGGATCAGCCCCAGCATTTT	CASSWTGALDQPQHF
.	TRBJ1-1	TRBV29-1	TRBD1	TGCAGCGTGGACACAGGGGGCGCCGAAGCTTTCTTT	CSVDTGGAEAFF
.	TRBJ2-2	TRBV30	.	TGTGCCTGGAGCGGGGATGTCACCGGGGAGCTGTTTTTT	CAWSGDVTGELFF
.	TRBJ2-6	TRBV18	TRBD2	TGTGCCAGCTCTCAAAGACTAGCGGGAGCTGGGGCCAACGTCCTGACTTTC	CASSQRLAGAGANVLTF
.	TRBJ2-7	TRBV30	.	TGTGCCCGCACACAGGGATCCTACGAGCAGTACTTC	CARTQGSYEQYF
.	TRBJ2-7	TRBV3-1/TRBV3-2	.	TGTGCCAGCAGCCCAGGACAGTTGCGGATACTATCCTACGAGCAGTACTTC	CASSPGQLRILSYEQYF
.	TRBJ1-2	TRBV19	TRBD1	TGTGCCAGTAGTACCGGCGACAGGGGGTATGGCTACACCTTC	CASSTGDRGYGYTF
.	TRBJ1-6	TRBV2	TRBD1	TGTGCCAGCAGCCCCCGGGACAGGGTTTATTCACCCCTCCACTTT	CASSPRDRVYSPLHF
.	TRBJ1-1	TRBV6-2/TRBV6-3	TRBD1	TGTGCCAGCAGTACCGGGACAGGGGGCAGAAACACTGAAGCTTTCTTT	CASSTGTGGRNTEAFF
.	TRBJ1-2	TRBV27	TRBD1	TGTGCCAGCAGTAAAGCCGGGACAGGGTTTAGTGGCTACACCTTC	CASSKAGTGFSGYTF
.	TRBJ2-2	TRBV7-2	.	TGTGCCAGCAGCTTACTAGGCCCCGGGGAGCTGTTTTTT	CASSLLGPGELFF
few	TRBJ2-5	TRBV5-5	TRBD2	TGTGCCAGCAGCTTGGTTGGGGGAGGGAACAAAGAGACCCAGTACTTC	CASSLVGGGNKETQYF
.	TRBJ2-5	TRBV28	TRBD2	TGTGCCAGCAGTTTATTTTCTAGGACTAGCGGGAGATCAGAGACCCAGTACTTC	CASSLFSRTSGRSETQYF
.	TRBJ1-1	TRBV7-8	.	TGTGCCAGCAGCCAACAGGAGAACACTGAAGCTTTCTTT	CASSQQENTEAFF
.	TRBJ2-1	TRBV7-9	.	TGTGCCAGCAGCAGAAGCGGACTCCCACTCTCCAATGAGCAGTTCTTC	CASSRSGLPLSNEQFF
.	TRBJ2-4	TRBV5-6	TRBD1	TGTGCCAGCAGCTTTATCGGGACAGGGGGCAACATTCAGTACTTC	CASSFIGTGGNIQYF
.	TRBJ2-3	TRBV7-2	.	TGTGCCAGCAGCTTACAAAGCCCGGGCACAGATACGCAGTATTTT	CASSLQSPGTDTQYF
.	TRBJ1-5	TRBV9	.	TGTGCCAGCAGCGTCAGGGACAATCAGCCCCAGCATTTT	CASSVRDNQPQHF
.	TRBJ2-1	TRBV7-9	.	TGTGCCAGCTTACAAGCGGTTGGACCCCTCAAGGAGTTCTTC	CASLQAVGPLKEFF
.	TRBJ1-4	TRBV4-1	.	TGCGCCAGCAGCCAAGCCCACAGGGCCAGAAAAAATGAAAAACTGTTTTTT	CASSQAHRARKNEKLFF
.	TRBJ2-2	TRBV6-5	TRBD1	TGTGCCAGCAGGAGACAGGGGGTAAACACCGGGGAGCTGTTTTTT	CASRRQGVNTGELFF
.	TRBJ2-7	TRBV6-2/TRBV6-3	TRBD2	TGTGCCAGCAGTTACCGGGGACTAGCTGTGCAGTACTTC	CASSYRGLAVQYF
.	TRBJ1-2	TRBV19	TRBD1	TGTGCCACCCGGGGACAGGGGCCAGGCTATGGCTACACCTTC	CATRGQGPGYGYTF
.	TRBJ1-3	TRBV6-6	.	TGTGCCAGTCGGGAGCAGGGCAACTCTGGAAACACCATATATTTT	CASREQGNSGNTIYF
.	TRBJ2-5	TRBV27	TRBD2	TGTGCCAGCAGTCCCAACGACGGGGGGCAAGAGACCCAGTACTTC	CASSPNDGGQETQYF
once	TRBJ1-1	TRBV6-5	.	TGTGCCAGCAACGTTGTCAGGTCAAGGACTGAAGCTTTCTTT	CASNVVRSRTEAFF
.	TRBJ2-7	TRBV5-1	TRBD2	TGCGCCAGCAGCCCCCTCGGGACTAGCGGGAGGAACGAGCAGTACTTC	CASSPLGTSGRNEQYF
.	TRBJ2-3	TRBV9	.	TGTGCCAGCAGCCCCGGCACAGATACGCAGTATTTT	CASSPGTDTQYF
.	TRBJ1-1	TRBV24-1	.	TGTGCCACTAAAAGCACAGCGAACACTGAAGCTTTCTTT	CATKSTANTEAFF
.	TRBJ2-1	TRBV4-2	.	TGTGCCAGCAGCCAAGAGGACTCGACGGGATTGTACAATGAGCAGTTCTTC	CASSQEDSTGLYNEQFF
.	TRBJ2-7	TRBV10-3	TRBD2	TGTGCCATCAGTGAAAGGTCTAGCGGGAGCTACGAGCAGTACTTC	CAISERSSGSYEQYF
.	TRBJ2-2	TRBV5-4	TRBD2	TGTGCCAGCAGCGGTAAGGGACTAGCGGGAGGCCTGAACACCGGGGAGCTGTTTTTT	CASSGKGLAGGLNTGELFF
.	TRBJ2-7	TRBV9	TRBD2	TGTGCCAGCAGCGTAGGCGTGACTAGCATTTACGAGCAGTACTTC	CASSVGVTSIYEQYF
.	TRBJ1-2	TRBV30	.	TGTGCCTGGAACGCAGGGCTGAACTATGGCTACACCTTC	CAWNAGLNYGYTF
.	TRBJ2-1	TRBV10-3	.	TGTGCCATCAGTGAAGTTGGCGGGATGAACGACAATGAGCAGTTCTTC	CAISEVGGMNDNEQFF
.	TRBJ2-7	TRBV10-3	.	TGTGCCATCAGTGACCTACCGGGACAAGAGCAGTACTTC	CAISDLPGQEQYF
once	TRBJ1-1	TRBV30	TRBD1	TGTGCCTGGAGTCAGGGACAGGGAGGACCTGAAGCTTTCTTT	CAWSQGQGGPEAFF
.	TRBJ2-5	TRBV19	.	TGTGCCAGTAGTATGATGCGGGACCAAGAGACCCAGTACTTC	CASSMMRDQETQYF
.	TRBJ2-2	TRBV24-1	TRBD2	TGTGCCACCAGTGATTTGCAAGGGACTAGCGGGAGGGCGGGCACCGGGGAGCTGTTTTTT	CATSDLQGTSGRAGTGELFF
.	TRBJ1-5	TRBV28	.	TGTGCCAGAGTCCCGGGTAGCAATCAGCCCCAGCATTTT	CARVPGSNQPQHF
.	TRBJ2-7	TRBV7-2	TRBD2	TGTGCCAGCAGCTTAGTTTCCGGGACTAGCGCCGAGCAGTACTTC	CASSLVSGTSAEQYF
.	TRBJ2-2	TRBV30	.	TGTGCCTGGAGTGACCTACCCGGGGAGCTGTTTTTT	CAWSDLPGELFF
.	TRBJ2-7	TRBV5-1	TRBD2	TGCGCCAGCAGCTTGGTGGGAGGGCTCGAGCAGTACTTC	CASSLVGGLEQYF
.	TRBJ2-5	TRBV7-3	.	TGTGCCAGCAGCCTAAATAACCAAGAGACCCAGTACTTC	CASSLNNQETQYF
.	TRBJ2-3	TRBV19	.	TGTGCCAGTAGCAGGGCTGCAGATACGCAGTATTTT	CASSRAADTQYF
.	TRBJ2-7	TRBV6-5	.	TGTGCCAGCACTAGGGAGGCCTACGAGCAGTACTTC	CASTREAYEQYF